Below are 2 T cell receptor beta chains sequenced from a single sample in a study of blood T cell repertoires in COVID-19. Here immunoSEQ multiplex PCR was the method, and the copy in TCRdb shows in-frame clones only, minus some. The sample comprises about 270,000 clones, more than 75% of which are singletons, and approximately 2.4% rests with the top ten. The sample comprised PBMCs or T cells enriched from blood (not recorded which). The receptor source for this set is a woman in her late teens or twenties who had recovered from COVID-19.

The CDR3 DNA follows: TGTGCCAGCAGCGCGACTAGCGGGTACGAGCAGTACTTC. This sequence encodes CASSATSGYEQYF. The J gene is TRBJ2-7, the V gene TRBV7-9; 10 bases match TRBD2. V gave up 5 bases and J gave up 4 bases; unmatched junction bases: 2. Per the germline V gene, CDR1 is SEHNR and CDR2 is FQNEAQ (reference sequence). The CDR3 covers 13 residues.

This clone occurred once. The rearrangement joins TRBV5-6 to TRBJ2-1; possibly TRBD2 for D (7 bases). V was pared by 5 bases and J by 4 bases, with 16 bases between. The CDR3 extends over 15 amino acids. CDR1 and CDR2 (germline): SGHDT, YYEEEE. The CDR3 nucleotides are TGTGCCAGCAGTCTGGTGGGGGGGCCATACAATGAGCAGTTCTTC. Translated: CASSLVGGPYNEQFF.